Below, 14 T cell receptor beta chains from the same sample are listed, as sequenced in a study of T cell responses to AZD1222 COVID-19 vaccine. The table came from immunoSEQ multiplex PCR; TCRdb's copy has only in-frame clones and leaves some out. This sample carries 150,000 to 160,000 clones, over 90% of them seen once, and the ten largest clones take 1.5%. Here the sequenced sample was peripheral blood, taken 28 days after the second AZD1222 dose. The receptors here all came from an adult who received the AZD1222 COVID-19 vaccine.

The chain combines TRBV7-9 with TRBJ2-7; D possibly matches TRBD1 or TRBD2 (5 bases each). CDR3 length: 13 amino acids. The ends were cut back, 9 bases at V and 1 base at J, with 13 bases in the middle. CDR1 and CDR2 from the germline V gene are SEHNR and FQNEAQ (reference sequence). The DNA for the CDR3 is TGTGCCAGTACTACCGGGGCTTCCTACGAGCAGTACTTC. Its translation is CASTTGASYEQYF.

The chain recombines TRBV4-1 with TRBJ2-1, with D possibly TRBD2 on 7 matching bases. CDR1 is MGHRA, CDR2 YSYEKL, per germline. The CDR3 is 16 amino acids. V was pared by 5 bases and J by 4 bases, with 18 bases between. The CDR3 reads CASSSTRGALYNEQFF. CDR3 DNA sequence: TGCGCCAGCAGCTCCACTCGGGGGGCGTTATACAATGAGCAGTTCTTC.

This clone was seen a single time. This sequence joins TRBV18 and TRBJ1-3; D perhaps matches TRBD1 (6 bases). The CDR3 consists of 17 residues. In germline, CDR1 is KGHSH, CDR2 LQKENI. Trimming cost V 0 bases and J 4 bases, with 16 bases left between them. The CDR3 nucleotides are TGTGCCAGCTCACCACCGTACGGGGGGCCCTTAGGAAACACCATATATTTT. Its protein product is CASSPPYGGPLGNTIYF.

The chain links TRBV15 to TRBJ1-5, with D hard to call. CDR3 length equals 15 residues. The germline gives CDR1 LNHNV, CDR2 YYDKDF (reference sequence). V shed 0 bases and J shed 5 bases, with 11 bases lying between them. In DNA form, the CDR3 reads TGTGCCACCAGCAGAGATCCGGACGGACATCAGCCCCAGCATTTT. Its translation is CATSRDPDGHQPQHF. Looking up the rest from reference TRBV15 and TRBJ1-5 gives the full variable domain: DAMVIQNPRYQVTQFGKPVTLSCSQTLNHNVMYWYQQKSSQAPKLLFHYYDKDFNNEADTPDNFQSRRPNTSFCFLDIRSPGLGDTAMYLCATSRDPDGHQPQHFGDGTRLSIL.

V usage is TRBV3-1 (or the pseudogene TRBV3-2) and J usage is TRBJ2-5, with 7 nucleotides matching TRBD1. After removal of 1 base from V and 4 bases from J, the junction contained 15 bases not matched to a gene. CDR3 length: 18 amino acids. The germline V gene has CDR1 LGHDT and CDR2 YNNKEL (reference sequence). The CDR3 bases are TGTGCCAGCAGCCAAGTTATCCCGAGGGGGCGCTTAGGAGAGACCCAGTACTTC. Its translation: CASSQVIPRGRLGETQYF.

This chain connects TRBV30 to TRBJ2-3; TRBD2 agrees at 12 bases. This CDR3 is built from 18 residues. V lost 3 bases, J lost 1 base, and 11 bases stayed unmatched. CDR1 and CDR2 (germline): GTSNPN, SVGIG (reference sequence). The CDR3 nucleotides are TGTGCCTGGAGCCTACAACAAAGACTAGCGGGGGGCACAGATACGCAGTATTTT. It translates to CAWSLQQRLAGGTDTQYF.

The rearrangement joins TRBV5-1 to TRBJ2-3; D gene uncertain. This CDR3 comprises 14 residues. Trimming removed 4 bases from V and 6 bases from J, with 15 bases in between. Germline V lookup: CDR1 SGHRS, CDR2 YFSETQ. CDR3 sequence (DNA): TGCGCCAGCAGCCCCTCCGGCCTCCAGGATACGCAGTATTTT. This sequence encodes CASSPSGLQDTQYF.

The chain recombines TRBV7-9 with TRBJ1-3; no firm D call. The CDR3 length is 11 residues. V was shortened by 3 bases and J by 3 bases, with 0 bases between the two germline ends. CDR1 is SEHNR, CDR2 FQNEAQ, per germline (reference sequence). The CDR3 nucleotides are TGTGCCAGCAGCTTTGGAAACACCATATATTTT. It specifies CASSFGNTIYF.

The chain employs TRBV12-3 or TRBV12-4 and TRBJ1-2; D gene unclear. V was clipped by 5 bases and J by 7 bases, with 11 bases between them. The CDR3 sequence is 12 residues long. The CDR3 sequence is CASSTPAGGYTF. The DNA of the CDR3 is TGTGCCAGCAGTACCCCGGCAGGTGGCTACACCTTC.

This clone was observed once. The chain recombines TRBV7-9 with TRBJ2-1; 8 bases line up with TRBD1. The germline V gene encodes CDR1 SEHNR and CDR2 FQNEAQ (reference sequence). The trim removed 4 bases at V and 15 bases at J, leaving 8 bases unmatched. The length of the CDR3 is 12 residues. CDR3 in DNA: TGTGCCAGCAGCTCCACTGGACAGGGTCCGTTCTTC. Its protein product is CASSSTGQGPFF.

Points on this clone: Other nucleotide sequences from this sample produce the same CDR3. This rearrangement joins TRBV11-2 to TRBJ1-1; D possibly corresponds to TRBD1 (5 bases). Trimming took off 2 bases at V and 0 bases at J, with 7 bases between the two ends. Germline CDR1 reads SGHAT; CDR2 reads FQNNGV. The CDR3 is 14 amino acids. The DNA for the CDR3 is TGTGCCAGCAGCTTAACCAGGGTGAACACTGAAGCTTTCTTT. Translating gives CASSLTRVNTEAFF.

The chain joins TRBV27 to TRBJ1-2; 8 bases are shared with TRBD1. The V gene end was trimmed by 5 bases and the J gene end by 8 bases; junction bases not matched to a gene: 25. CDR1 and CDR2 from the germline V gene are MNHEY and SMNVEV (reference sequence). The CDR3 is made up of 19 amino acids. The CDR3 reads CASSGFVTGERKGRGGYTF. CDR3 DNA: TGTGCCAGCAGTGGGTTCGTGACAGGGGAAAGAAAAGGGCGGGGCGGCTACACCTTC.

This clone was detected only once. The chain has TRBV27 and TRBJ1-2; a weak D match, TRBD1 (5 bases). Between the trimmed V and J ends, which lost 2 bases and 4 bases, there was a span of 11 bases. This CDR3 comprises 14 residues. The V gene's germline CDR1 is MNHEY and CDR2 SMNVEV (reference sequence). CDR3 sequence: CASSLTGGTYGYTF. CDR3 in DNA: TGTGCCAGCAGTTTAACAGGAGGAACCTATGGCTACACCTTC.

V usage is TRBV30 and J usage is TRBJ1-6; D call uncertain. In germline, CDR1 is GTSNPN, CDR2 SVGIG (reference sequence). V was cut by 0 bases and J by 9 bases, with 12 bases left in between. The CDR3 is 14 residues long. CDR3 loop: CAWSVPGSSSPLHF. CDR3 coding DNA: TGTGCCTGGAGTGTACCGGGCAGTTCTTCACCCCTCCACTTT.